Presented here are 21 T cell receptor beta chains from one specimen sequenced in a study of T cell repertoires in cytomegalovirus infection (dated by TCRdb to about 2019). Read against the paper, the sample's treatment or condition label means: in vitro stimulation with specific CMV peptide epitopes to enrich CMV-specific T cells. Instrument used: Illumina HiSeq 1500. The public reads were quality trimmed at Q25 with fastp and then assembled into clones with MiXCR by TCRdb, keeping productive beta chains. CDR3 protein sequences are deduplicated, and each keeps its most common genes and DNA. The sample data list around 99,000 distinct CDR3 sequences, and roughly 30% of these were observed just once. Roughly 81% of the sample rests with the top ten. Their cognate antigens are unknown. The material sequenced was CD8+ T cells from cultured PBMCs, taken from culture after CMV antigen stimulation. These receptors originate from a human donor in good health (CMV status not recorded). Some clones in this sample may be carry-over from other donors' samples.

The J gene is TRBJ1-1, the V gene TRBV30; D ambiguous. The germline V and J ends were trimmed by 0 bases and 4 bases, with 6 bases remaining between them. The CDR3 extends over 12 amino acids. Germline CDR1 is GTSNPN and CDR2 is SVGIG (reference sequence). The CDR3 loop reads CAWSVPGTEAFF. The CDR3 DNA follows: TGTGCCTGGAGTGTACCCGGCACTGAAGCTTTCTTT.

This clonotype was counted a single time. The chain employs TRBV5-6 and TRBJ2-1; D call uncertain. Trimming pared 2 bases from V and 2 bases from J, leaving 11 bases between. The length of the CDR3 is 15 residues. Germline V gene sequence: CDR1 SGHDT, CDR2 YYEEEE. The DNA for the CDR3 is TGTGCCAGCAGCTTTGTCCGGACGGCCTACAATGAGCAGTTCTTC. This gives the protein CASSFVRTAYNEQFF.

V is TRBV3-1 and J is TRBJ2-4; 10 positions match TRBD1. The CDR3 covers 13 residues. CDR1 and CDR2 (germline): LGHDT, YNNKEL (reference sequence). The junction had 1 base not matched to a gene; V was cut back by 1 base and J by 10 bases. CDR3 sequence: CASSQGTGGIQYF. CDR3 DNA: TGTGCCAGCAGCCAAGGGACAGGGGGAATTCAGTACTTC. Combining the CDR3 with reference TRBV3-1 and TRBJ2-4 gives the whole variable domain DTAVSQTPKYLVTQMGNDKSIKCEQNLGHDTMYWYKQDSKKFLKIMFSYNNKELIINETVPNRFSPKSPDKAHLNLHINSLELGDSAVYFCASSQGTGGIQYFGAGTRLSVL.

V gene TRBV27 combines with J gene TRBJ1-1; maybe TRBD1 (6 bases). The CDR3 is 14 residues long. V was clipped by 8 bases and J by 3 bases, with 16 bases between them. Germline V gives CDR1 MNHEY, CDR2 SMNVEV (reference sequence). CDR3 loop: CASSTGSDYTEAFF. The CDR3 nucleotides read TGTGCCAGCTCCACAGGGTCGGATTACACTGAAGCTTTCTTT.

This clonotype was seen only a few times. This sequence joins TRBV12-3 or TRBV12-4 and TRBJ1-2; no definite D call. The CDR3 totals 15 residues. V was clipped by 2 bases and J by 5 bases, with 15 bases between them. CDR3 DNA: TGTGCCAGCAGTTTATTTGTTTCCGTTGAGTATGGCTACACCTTC. It codes for CASSLFVSVEYGYTF.

This clonotype appeared a few times. The V and J genes are TRBV7-8 and TRBJ2-2; no clear D gene. The CDR3 consists of 13 residues. Trimming cost V 6 bases and J 7 bases, with 12 bases left between them. Germline V gene sequence: CDR1 SGHVS, CDR2 FQNEAQ. CDR3 amino acids: CASRSGVGGELFF. The CDR3 coding sequence is TGTGCCAGCAGGAGTGGGGTCGGCGGGGAGCTGTTTTTT.

The V gene is TRBV11-2, the J gene TRBJ2-1; 12 bases map to TRBD2. Germline trimming cut 4 bases from V and 2 bases from J; bases unmatched to any gene: 6. CDR1 is SGHAT, CDR2 FQNNGV, per germline. The CDR3 runs to 17 residues. The CDR3 is CASSSSGLAGTYNEQFF. CDR3 DNA: TGTGCCAGCAGCTCGAGCGGACTAGCGGGGACCTACAATGAGCAGTTCTTC.

This chain connects TRBV11-3 to TRBJ1-1; D unresolved. The CDR3 is 13 amino acids. The V end was cut by 1 base, the J end by 7 bases, with 10 bases between. In germline, CDR1 is SGHNT, CDR2 YENEEA. Written as DNA, the CDR3 is TGTGCCAGCAGCTTAGGAAAGGGCCGTGAAGCTTTCTTT. It translates to CASSLGKGREAFF.

The V gene is TRBV11-2, the J gene TRBJ1-1; no clear D gene. The V and J ends lost 5 bases and 0 bases respectively, with 4 bases between them. The CDR3 totals 12 residues. Germline values: CDR1 SGHAT, CDR2 FQNNGV. DNA of the CDR3: TGTGCCAGCAGCCAATTGAACACTGAAGCTTTCTTT. Its protein product is CASSQLNTEAFF.

V and J are TRBV9 and TRBJ2-1; 7 nucleotides match TRBD2. The CDR3 extends over 14 amino acids. The germline CDR1 and CDR2 sequences are SGDLS and YYNGEE. The V segment lost 3 bases and the J segment 5 bases; nucleotides outside the gene matches: 5. CDR3 DNA: TGTGCCAGCAGCGCGCGGGGGTCTGACAATGAGCAGTTCTTC. Its translation is CASSARGSDNEQFF.

The chain combines TRBV15 with TRBJ2-1; the D is unclear. Germline V CDR1 and CDR2: LNHNV, YYDKDF (reference sequence). The CDR3 sequence is 14 residues long. V lost 0 bases and J 6 bases, leaving 9 bases between the germline ends. Here the CDR3 reads CATSRDFASNEQFF. CDR3 DNA: TGTGCCACCAGCAGAGACTTTGCTAGCAATGAGCAGTTCTTC.

This clonotype was observed a handful of times. This chain uses TRBV11-1 with TRBJ1-6, with D possibly being TRBD1 (5 bases). The CDR3 is 17 amino acids. CDR1 and CDR2 (germline): SGHAT, FQDESV (reference sequence). Trimming shortened V by 4 bases and J by 8 bases, and 21 bases separated the two germline ends. CDR3 protein: CASSSDRDGRVYSPLHF. CDR3 nucleotides: TGTGCCAGCAGCTCCGACCGGGACGGGAGAGTTTATTCACCCCTCCACTTT.

In its sample, this clonotype was seen once. This chain links TRBV20-1 with TRBJ2-3, with 10 nucleotides matching TRBD2. CDR1 DFQATT and CDR2 SNEGSKA come from the germline V gene (reference sequence). Trimming took 1 base from V and 0 from J; bases not matched to a gene: 10. CDR3 length equals 18 residues. The CDR3 coding sequence is TGCAGTGCTAGAGCGGGCAGCGGGGGGGAGGCTAGCACAGATACGCAGTATTTT. Amino acid sequence: CSARAGSGGEASTDTQYF.

The chain employs TRBV20-1 and TRBJ2-5; TRBD1 matches at 7 bases. Germline trimming cut 0 bases from V and 3 bases from J; bases unmatched to any gene: 7. From germline, CDR1 is DFQATT and CDR2 SNEGSKA (reference sequence). The CDR3 runs to 15 residues. CDR3 sequence reads: CSARDGGTGEETQYF. The CDR3 DNA is TGCAGTGCTAGAGATGGGGGAACAGGGGAAGAGACCCAGTACTTC.

This clonotype has at least ten counts. This rearrangement joins TRBV7-2 to TRBJ2-1, with 12 bases matching TRBD2. Germline CDR1 is SGHTA and CDR2 is FQGNSA. The trim removed 8 bases at V and 6 bases at J, leaving 5 bases unmatched. CDR3 length equals 14 residues. The CDR3 loop is CASLTSGGFNEQFF. The CDR3 DNA sequence: TGTGCCAGCCTGACTAGCGGGGGTTTCAATGAGCAGTTCTTC. Drawing the rest from reference TRBV7-2 and TRBJ2-1, the complete variable domain is GAGVSQSPSNKVTEKGKDVELRCDPISGHTALYWYRQSLGQGLEFLIYFQGNSAPDKSGLPSDRFSAERTGGSVSTLTIQRTQQEDSAVYLCASLTSGGFNEQFFGPGTRLTVL.

This clonotype was observed at least ten times. This chain joins TRBV25-1 and TRBJ2-1, with a tentative D call TRBD1 (7 bases). With 4 bases removed from V and 10 bases from J, the gap between germline ends came to 14 bases. The CDR3 consists of 13 residues. Germline CDR1 is MGHDK and CDR2 is SYGVNS. The CDR3 region has the DNA TGTGCCAGCAGTGTCAGGGGGGCGGGGGAGCAGTTCTTC. Translation gives CASSVRGAGEQFF.

The chain joins TRBV7-9 to TRBJ2-3; 8 bases fit TRBD1. CDR1 and CDR2 (germline): SEHNR, FQNEAQ (reference sequence). Trimming took 5 bases from V and 0 from J; bases not matched to a gene: 4. CDR3 length: 15 residues. This chain's CDR3 is CASSATGGSTDTQYF. The DNA of the CDR3 is TGTGCCAGCAGCGCCACAGGGGGTAGCACAGATACGCAGTATTTT.

This chain connects TRBV2 to TRBJ2-3; 7 bases agree with TRBD2. After removal of 3 bases from V and 0 bases from J, the junction contained 9 bases not matched to a gene. The CDR3 extends over 17 amino acids. Germline V gives CDR1 SNHLY, CDR2 FYNNEI. This CDR3 reads CASSDLRLAESTDTQYF. The CDR3 DNA reads TGTGCCAGCAGTGACCTCAGGCTAGCGGAAAGCACAGATACGCAGTATTTT.

V is TRBV12-3 or TRBV12-4 and J is TRBJ2-3; D unclear. This CDR3 has 11 amino acids. V was trimmed by 4 bases and J by 6 bases, leaving 5 bases between them. The CDR3 region has the DNA TGTGCCAGCAGTTCCCGGGATACGCAGTATTTT. Amino acids: CASSSRDTQYF.

This clonotype has more than one count but fewer than ten. The V gene is TRBV7-2, the J gene TRBJ2-1, with D possibly TRBD1 on 5 matching bases. Germline V CDR1 and CDR2: SGHTA, FQGNSA. The V gene lost 6 bases and the J gene lost 8 bases, with 14 bases spanning the gap. There are 13 residues in the CDR3. In DNA, the CDR3 is TGTGCCAGCAGACCACAGGACCTCCATGAGCAGTTCTTC. Amino acid sequence: CASRPQDLHEQFF.

At least ten counts were recorded for this clonotype. This rearrangement joins TRBV27 to TRBJ1-5; 9 bases are shared with TRBD1. J gave up 1 base and V 2 bases, and 3 bases lay outside the gene matches. The CDR3 totals 16 residues. Germline V gene data show CDR1 as MNHEY and CDR2 as SMNVEV (reference sequence). For the CDR3, the DNA is TGTGCCAGCAGTTTACTCGGGACAGGGAGCAATCAGCCCCAGCATTTT. It yields the protein CASSLLGTGSNQPQHF.